Below, one T cell receptor beta chain is given with its context. The CDR3 runs 15 residues. CDR1 SEHNR and CDR2 FQNEAQ come from the germline V gene (reference sequence). After removal of 4 bases from V and 4 bases from J, the junction contained 9 bases not matched to a gene. The record originates from a study of blood T cell repertoires in COVID-19. Sequencing was performed with immunoSEQ multiplex PCR; in TCRdb, only in-frame clones are kept and a portion is missing. The profile shows under 200,000 clones, 81% of them singletons. The chain uses TRBV7-9 and TRBJ1-1; 7 bases match TRBD1. The sequence was collected from a woman in her 40s with acute COVID-19. Sequenced: PBMCs or T cells enriched from blood (not recorded which). CDR3 nucleotide sequence: TGTGCCAGCAGCTGGAAGGGGGCCATGGGCACTGAAGCTTTCTTT. Translated, it gives CASSWKGAMGTEAFF.